This T cell receptor (beta chain) was obtained from a study of T cells in Graves' hyperthyroidism and ophthalmopathy. Broader study findings: A 13 V-J model separated ophthalmopathy from stable hyperthyroidism.

The CDR3 extends over 14 amino acids. Germline V gene data show CDR1 as SGHVS and CDR2 as FQNEAQ. Trimming took 1 base from V and 2 from J, leaving 8 bases between them. This clonotype was observed at least ten times. The antigen is unknown. Regions amplified from RNA transcripts were the TCR beta CDR3 regions. Carried out on the TCR CDR3, a first-round RT-PCR used the HTBI primer set. TCRdb passed the multiplex PCR reads through MiXCR, listing each CDR3 protein once. This table holds approximately 590,000 distinct CDR3 sequences, about a sixth found once. Hyperthyroidism had been newly diagnosed in patients aged 18 to 65, and its duration was under 2 months.

Source material: blood. The sequence was collected from a woman younger than 45 with Graves' hyperthyroidism. This chain uses TRBV7-8 with TRBJ1-2; unclear D gene. The CDR3 is CASSLGSLNYGYTF. CDR3 nucleotide sequence: TGTGCCAGCAGCTTAGGTTCCCTCAACTATGGCTACACCTTC.